This TCR beta chain is drawn from a study of shared clonotypes between healthy human individuals. The study ran the assay at deep level. Repertoires were generated with immunoSEQ multiplex PCR, while TCRdb's copy carries only in-frame clones and drops some. The table has about 530,000 clones, 60% to 80% seen once. With regard to this clone: Its antigen is undetermined.

Trimming cost V 2 bases and J 2 bases, with 13 bases left between them. Per the germline V gene, CDR1 is KGHSH and CDR2 is LQKENI. CDR3 length: 16 amino acids. Whole-study results and caveats: An effect of sequencing depth on clonotype sharing among donors was expected.

The sample taken for sequencing was PBMCs. This chain links TRBV18 with TRBJ1-5; D ambiguous. The clonotype was recovered from a woman aged 40 to 50 in good health. Some clones in this sample may be carry-over from other donors' samples. CDR3 nucleotide sequence: TGTGCCAGCTCACCATGGGCCGGGGAAGGCAATCAGCCCCAGCATTTT. Encoded protein: CASSPWAGEGNQPQHF.